This TCR beta chain was captured by sequencing in a study of control samples from healthy donors and cancer patients. With 3 bases clipped from V and 5 bases from J, the junction kept 13 bases outside the gene matches. Looked up from germline, CDR1 is DFQATT and CDR2 is SNEGSKA (reference sequence). The CDR3 runs to 16 residues. Libraries were prepared by immunoSEQ multiplex PCR; TCRdb keeps only in-frame clonotypes and omits some of them. This sample has 150,000 or so clones, with 90% to 95% found just once. The source is a man aged 18 to 29 in good health. Material for sequencing was blood. The V gene is TRBV20-1, the J gene TRBJ2-3; TRBD2 matches 8 bases. Here the CDR3 reads CSASSLSGRTGDTQYF. CDR3 DNA: TGCAGTGCTAGTAGCCTCAGCGGGAGAACTGGAGATACGCAGTATTTT.